This T cell receptor (beta chain) is from a study of T cells in localized non-small cell lung cancer. Study observations and caveats: Researchers found a median around 61 of the top 100 tumor clones in adjacent lung.

CDR1 is SGHRS, CDR2 YFSETQ, per germline. V lost 3 bases and J lost 8, with 9 bases in between. The CDR3 has 12 amino acids. The data were produced by immunoSEQ multiplex PCR, yet TCRdb's version contains in-frame clones alone and is incomplete. Among fewer than 25,000 clones listed, about 86% were seen once. Concerning this clone itself: Its target is not known.

The TCR was taken from a woman aged 35 to 75 with stage I lung adenocarcinoma. This chain joins TRBV5-1 and TRBJ2-1; D not certain. The sample consisted of peripheral blood, taken before any cancer treatment. The CDR3 sequence is CASSSPVDEQFF. The CDR3 DNA sequence: TGCGCCAGCAGCTCCCCCGTCGATGAGCAGTTCTTC. Variable domain in full (rest from reference TRBV5-1 and TRBJ2-1): KAGVTQTPRYLIKTRGQQVTLSCSPISGHRSVSWYQQTPGQGLQFLFEYFSETQRNKGNFPGRFSGRQFSNSRSEMNVSTLELGDSALYLCASSSPVDEQFFGPGTRLTVL.